This T cell receptor beta chain was found in a study of blood T cell repertoires in COVID-19. Using immunoSEQ multiplex PCR, the repertoire was profiled, and TCRdb retains in-frame clones only, with some absent. The table includes around 270,000 clones, less than 90% detected once. V was pared by 2 bases and J by 3 bases, with 1 base of the junction left unmatched. CDR1 and CDR2 from the germline V gene are MNHEY and SMNVEV (reference sequence). This CDR3 has 14 amino acids. The sample consisted of peripheral blood. This receptor was obtained from a man aged 55 to 69 with acute or convalescent COVID-19. The chain recombines TRBV27 with TRBJ2-7; 10 bases match TRBD1. The CDR3 DNA sequence: TGTGCCAGCAGTTTAGACAGGGGGCTCTACGAGCAGTACTTC. This gives the protein CASSLDRGLYEQYF.